A single T cell receptor beta chain is shown here with its context. There is no known antigen for this receptor. Nothing much larger sits one base from this clone, and base qualities are not available. Taken from the germline V gene, the CDR1 and CDR2 loops are SGHVS and FNYEAQ. The CDR3 sequence holds 13 residues, the cysteine and phenylalanine included. The only DNA kept is the CDR3, 39 bases in frame from the first base. Deletion took 4 bases off V and 5 bases off J, with a span of 9 bases between the germline ends. The trial excluded patients who had a history of autoimmune disease or who were on systemic immunosuppression. Peripheral blood for TCR sequencing was collected from all dose cohorts at baseline, on cycle 4 day 1, and on cycle 7 day 1. The samples were taken from a phase I, first-in-human, multicenter, open-label dose-escalation trial of ivuxolimab. The trial enrolled adults with locally advanced or metastatic head and neck squamous cell, hepatocellular, melanoma or renal cell carcinoma. CD4+ and CD8+ T cells were sorted separately from peripheral blood before TCR sequencing.

This sample was taken from a study of OX40 agonist ivuxolimab in advanced cancers. As for the study more broadly: The costimulatory receptor OX40 (CD134) was targeted by ivuxolimab, a fully human IgG2 agonistic monoclonal antibody. Intravenous ivuxolimab was administered to patients every 2 weeks at six dose levels: 0.01, 0.1, 0.3, 1.5, 3 and 10 mg/kg. Of the roughly 53 patients in dose escalation, about 20 had hepatocellular carcinoma, some 15 had melanoma, 9 had renal cell carcinoma and 9 had head and neck cancer. The dose-escalation cohort was 80% to 90% male with a mean age of about 65 years, ranging from about 20 to 85. Patients were allowed to have had prior anti-PD-1, anti-PD-L1 or anti-CTLA-4 therapy, and 40% to 45% of the dose-escalation patients had been treated with checkpoint inhibitors. Three dose-escalation patients achieved partial responses, one with hepatocellular carcinoma and two with cutaneous melanoma. The point of sequencing TCRbeta in the periphery was to test whether ivuxolimab changed TCR sequence diversity and drove clonal T-cell expansion. The paper describes the monotherapy dose-escalation part (N of about 52 patients) of the phase I trial of ivuxolimab. What the study reported, not specific to this receptor: At doses from 0.1 to 3.0 mg/kg, clonal expansion was seen in both CD4+ and CD8+ blood T cells between baseline and week 6. After ivuxolimab, expanded clones were on average more numerous among CD8+ T cells than among CD4+ T cells. Low levels of normalized T-cell clonal expansion were also seen in some patients who did not respond. In the 0.1-3.0 mg/kg groups, partial responders had among the lowest normalized peripheral clonal expansion, particularly in CD8+ T cells. Antigen specificity was not determined for the clonally expanded peripheral T cells.

Genomic DNA was isolated from the sorted cells so that the TCRbeta CDR3 region could be sequenced. The immunoSEQ Assay was used to sequence the TCRbeta CDR3 regions. TCRdb holds this immuneACCESS table with in-frame rearrangements only. Some clones are missing; in checked studies, unresolved V genes explain under half, and the rest has no known cause. The sample table holds some 67,000 clones, of which 88% were seen once. The ten top clones hold 0.45% to 0.6% of the sample. Material: CD4+ or CD8+ T cells sorted from blood, obtained in a trial of the OX40 agonist ivuxolimab. The sequence joins TRBV7-6 to TRBJ2-1; too little of a D gene remains to name it. The receptor was isolated from an adult with an advanced solid tumor such as melanoma, head and neck, liver or kidney cancer. The sequence in DNA is TGTGCCAGCAGCTCCCGTCAGGACAATGAGCAGTTCTTC. It translates as CASSSRQDNEQFF.